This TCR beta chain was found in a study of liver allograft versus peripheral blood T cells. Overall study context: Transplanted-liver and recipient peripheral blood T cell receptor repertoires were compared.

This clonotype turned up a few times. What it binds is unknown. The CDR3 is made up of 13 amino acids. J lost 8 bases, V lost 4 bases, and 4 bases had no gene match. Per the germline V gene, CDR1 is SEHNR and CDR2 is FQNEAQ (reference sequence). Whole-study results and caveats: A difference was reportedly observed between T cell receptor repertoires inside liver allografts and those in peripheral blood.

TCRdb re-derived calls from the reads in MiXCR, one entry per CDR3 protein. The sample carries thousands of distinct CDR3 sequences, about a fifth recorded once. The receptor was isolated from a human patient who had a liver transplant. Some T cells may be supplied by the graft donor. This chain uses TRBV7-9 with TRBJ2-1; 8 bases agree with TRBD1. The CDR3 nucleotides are TGTGCCAGCAGCTCACCAGGGGGCGATGAGCAGTTCTTC. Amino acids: CASSSPGGDEQFF. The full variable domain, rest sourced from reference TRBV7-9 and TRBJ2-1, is DTGVSQNPRHKITKRGQNVTFRCDPISEHNRLYWYRQTLGQGPEFLTYFQNEAQLEKSRLLSDRFSAERPKGSFSTLEIQRTEQGDSAMYLCASSSPGGDEQFFGPGTRLTVL.